This TCR beta chain derives from a study of shared clonotypes between healthy human individuals (dated by TCRdb to about 2020). For the wider study: The cohort comprised two women and three men aged 18 to 49 years. To increase sequencing depth and limit assay-specific biases, different laboratories used diverse techniques to prepare libraries and sequence TCR repertoires. Per donor, leukapheresis produced somewhere between about 0.8 and 9.5 billion PBMCs. For each donor, three plates each were used for CD4 naive and CD4 memory, two plates were used for CD8 naive, and one plate was used for CD8 memory. Blood TCR repertoires of five healthy adults were deeply sequenced to estimate repertoire size and the extent of clonotype sharing between individuals.

Healthy HIV-negative adults with no recently reported acute infections or vaccinations were included as donors. All donors were Caucasian adults living in Nashville, Tennessee, USA. Magnetic negative selection was used to enrich CD4+ T cells, after which naive cells were positively selected on CD45RA and the negative fraction became the memory subset. Blood was collected by leukapheresis, and PBMCs were isolated by Ficoll-Histopaque density gradient centrifugation and then cryopreserved in liquid nitrogen vapor phase. Analytical flow cytometry was used to check the purity and quantity of each magnetically sorted T cell population. Genomic DNA was isolated from every sorted fraction and measured by UV absorbance on a Nanodrop 2000c. Using the deep immunoSEQ assay, TCR CDR3 regions were amplified from genomic DNA by multiplex PCR. Extracted genomic DNA from each cell subset was spread evenly across all wells of several immunoSEQ 96-well plates, with each plate serving as a replicate. For sorted subsets, approximately 210 ng of genomic DNA, equivalent to around 31,000 T cell genomes, went into each replicate PCR. The purified libraries were quantified using a Qubit 3.0 fluorometer, sized with a Bioanalyzer 2100, and then quantified again using the KAPA Library Quantification kit. Each immunoSEQ 96-well plate was sequenced on its own single-read 150-cycle Illumina NextSeq 550 flow cell. From the authors' description of their analysis: Because only junctional sequences without quality scores were contained in the immunoSEQ output, filtering matching that applied to full-length reads could not be performed. Sequences were annotated with PyIR, a Python wrapper for IgBLAST v1.9, and V/J genes and CDR3 were assigned using IMGT germline references. Reads with weak V/J assignments (E-value above 1e-6), missing CDR3, stop codons, out-of-frame junctions, or ambiguous translated residues were removed. A V3J clonotype was defined by an identical inferred V gene, J gene, and CDR3 amino acid sequence. To compute the percentage overlap between repertoires, the number of shared unique clonotypes was divided by the size of the smaller repertoire. Richness of each repertoire was evaluated using RTK rarefaction, the Chao1 estimator, and Recon v2.1 estimates of unobserved clonotypes. OLGA was used to compute generation probabilities for all TCRbeta clonotypes that the gDNA method yielded from a few donors. TCRdb's version of the immuneACCESS table is confined to in-frame rearrangements and falls short of the full clone set. An unresolved V gene accounts for under half of the shortfall where checked; the remainder is of unknown origin. For V, J and clone size, that table is used; D and trimming come from the DNA. The sample has some 2.1 million clones on record, 85% to 95% of them singletons. The ten largest clones capture more than 0.1% of the sample.

Trimming costs V 3 bases and J 0 bases, and their ends lie 9 bases apart. Sequences GTSNPN (CDR1) and SVGIG (CDR2) are obtained from the germline V gene (reference sequence). The CDR3 sequence holds 14 residues, the cysteine and phenylalanine included. CDR3 DNA only is kept here, 42 bases in frame from base 1. As for this clone: The antigen it binds to is not known. No qualities accompany the bases; no much larger clone lies one base away.

The study at large found these results: Sampling was restricted to blood, and TCR repertoires in tissues likely differ from the TCR repertoires found in blood. Larger estimated clonotype richness was generally found for naive subsets than for memory subsets. Based on pairwise subsampling, the degree of clonotype sharing among donors was expected to be affected by sequencing depth. Clonotypes shared by all four sorted-subset donors showed higher generation probabilities than non-shared clonotypes. Sharing across several donors was observed for approximately 4.6% of naive CD4, 3.5% of naive CD8, 2.3% of memory CD4, and 0.4% of memory CD8 clonotypes. The small number of donors limited the genetic and exposure-history diversity represented. Even with the large sequencing depth, rarefaction of the sorted-subset datasets indicated that sequencing was incomplete.

The chain is encoded by TRBV30 joined to TRBJ1-5; the D gene is unclear. The sample was naive CD4+ T cells sorted from blood. Per the publication, the cell subset or site label means: CD45RA+ positively selected. The TCR sequence derives from a man younger than 35 in good health. DNA sequence: TGTGCCTGGAGCGGATTATATAGCAATCAGCCCCAGCATTTT. This codes for CAWSGLYSNQPQHF.